These T cell receptor beta chains were read from a single sample in a study of T cells expressing NK-cell markers. TCRdb reanalyzed the 5' RACE reads, giving one entry per CDR3 protein sequence and no DNA. The sample shows about 300,000 distinct CDR3 sequences, and more than 3.5% sits with its ten largest clones. The material sequenced was blood T cells: a sorted CD56 or NKG2C T cell subset, CD4+ or CD8+ T cells, or bulk PBMC T cells (not recorded which). These receptors all come from a woman aged 18 to 69 in good health. Each CDR3 is given with its conserved first and last residue.

j_call,v_call,cdr3_aa
TRBJ1-5,TRBV6-5,CASSSRGSSNQPQHF
TRBJ2-5,TRBV7-2,CASAARKETQYF
TRBJ2-7,TRBV7-3,CASSLTTRWIDEQYF
TRBJ1-1,TRBV12-5,CASGRGGQGAGNTEAFF
TRBJ2-7,TRBV12-3/TRBV12-4,CASSPQGYEQYF
TRBJ2-1,TRBV24-1,CATSDFEGRAYNEQFF
TRBJ2-3,TRBV20-1,CSATPSGSGPDTQYF
TRBJ2-7,TRBV6-5,CASSYHRQSNYEQYF
TRBJ2-7,TRBV10-2,CASRPGLAGGNSYEQYF
TRBJ2-5,TRBV12-3/TRBV12-4,CASSEGLARRGETQYF
TRBJ2-4,TRBV10-3,CAISESPAGGENIQYF
TRBJ1-1,TRBV4-3,CASSQDLGENTEAFF
TRBJ1-2,TRBV7-2,CASSLVDAGPYGYTF
TRBJ2-7,TRBV2,CASSESGVEQYF
TRBJ2-5,TRBV12-3/TRBV12-4,CASSFVAETQYF
TRBJ2-7,TRBV5-1,CASSLGQGITEQYF
TRBJ2-5,TRBV4-3,CASSQGTSGNSGETQYF
TRBJ1-6,TRBV20-1,CSARARGTVNSPLHF
TRBJ2-5,TRBV20-1,CSAVAGGQETQYF
TRBJ2-3,TRBV20-1,CSAPIAGGLADTQYF
TRBJ2-1,TRBV7-2,CASSSNYEQFF
TRBJ2-3,TRBV5-6,CASRMKGDTQYF
TRBJ2-2,TRBV24-1,CATTKNTGELFF
TRBJ2-5,TRBV5-1,CASSLVAGDQETQYF